This TCR beta chain comes out of a study of blood T cell repertoires in COVID-19. The assay was immunoSEQ multiplex PCR, and TCRdb's table has in-frame clones only and misses some. The sample contains 300,000 or so clones, 75% to 90% of which appear only once. CDR3 length: 14 residues. After removal of 4 bases from V and 4 bases from J, the junction contained 7 bases not matched to a gene. Germline loops: CDR1 GTSNPN, CDR2 SVGIG (reference sequence). The sequenced sample was peripheral blood. The chain recombines TRBV30 with TRBJ1-3; 7 nucleotides match TRBD1. The receptor was isolated from a woman aged 40 to 50 with acute or convalescent COVID-19. The CDR3 DNA reads TGTGCCTGGACCACCGACAGGGCAGGAAACACCATATATTTT. This encodes CAWTTDRAGNTIYF. Full variable domain (outside the CDR3, taken from reference TRBV30 and TRBJ1-3): SQTIHQWPATLVQPVGSPLSLECTVEGTSNPNLYWYRQAAGRGLQLLFYSVGIGQISSEVPQNLSASRPQDRQFILSSKKLLLSDSGFYLCAWTTDRAGNTIYFGEGSWLTVV.